Only a few counts were recorded for the clone carrying this TCR beta chain. This CDR3 is built from 12 residues. CDR1 LNHDA and CDR2 SQIVND come from the germline V gene (reference sequence). Trimming took 9 bases from V and 4 from J, leaving 12 bases between them. This sample was included in a study of T-cell reconstitution after alpha-beta-depleted transplantation in children. The library targeted TCRbeta and was prepared with unique molecular identifiers. TCRdb analysed the PCR reads with MiXCR anew, one entry per CDR3 protein. The sample holds a few hundred thousand distinct CDR3 sequences; 7.5% to 10% are singletons and the top ten take around 5.1%.

The specimen was PBMCs from the stem cell graft donor, collected from the stem cell graft. This sequence originates from a human donor who donated a stem cell graft to a child with SCID. V usage is TRBV19 and J usage is TRBJ1-2; no reliable D call. CDR3: CASTGPFYGYTF. In nucleotides, the CDR3 is TGTGCCAGCACGGGCCCCTTCTATGGCTACACCTTC.